This TCR beta chain was found in a study of CD8 T cells in Susac syndrome. Random-hexamer reverse transcription was applied to roughly 0.45 to 1 ug RNA. One entry per CDR3 protein results from TCRdb running MiXCR on the immunoSEQ multiplex PCR reads. The profile shows 150,000 to 200,000 distinct CDR3 sequences, about 95% of them singletons. Germline lookup yields CDR1 MNHEY and CDR2 SVGEGT. The CDR3 contains 15 residues. The V end lost 6 bases, the J end lost 2 bases, and 17 bases lay between the germline ends. The TCR was taken from a human donor in good health. The chain couples TRBV6-2 or TRBV6-3 to TRBJ2-7, with D perhaps given as TRBD1 or TRBD2 (6 bases each). The specimen sequenced was CD4+ T cells from PBMCs. As DNA, the CDR3 is TGTGCCAGCAGCGAGAGGGGGGCGCCCACCTACGAGCAGTACTTC. Translating gives CASSERGAPTYEQYF.